This T cell receptor beta chain was captured in a study of human T cells and chemical hapten exposure listed by TCRdb under 2021. Background on the whole study: For sensitization, 2% DPC in acetone was applied to a 2 cm by 2 cm area of upper inner arm skin. Throughout the approximately 25-week study period, patients were also given weekly therapeutic DPC doses on the scalp. Patch tests used Finn chambers with 0.01% DPC on the upper back, scored after 6 days by International Contact Dermatitis Research Group standards. The mostly female patient cohort included alopecia areata with under or over 50% scalp involvement, alopecia totalis and alopecia universalis. Libraries were pooled for sequencing, and variation in per-sample TCR yields was attributed mainly to small differences in library volumes within the pool. Peripheral blood TCR repertoire changes were tracked in vivo in alopecia patients during primary and secondary sensitization to the hapten diphenylcyclopropenone (DPC). Blood samples were taken from patients before sensitization (week 0) and at 2, 6 and about 24 weeks after DPC sensitization. Blood for TCR sequencing was provided by twenty-nine alopecia patients at one to four time points (pre-sensitization, 2, 6 and 24 weeks). The study at large found these results: After repeated subsampling, changes were observed in the strength of the expansion versus patch-test correlation and in the threshold at which the correlation became significant. Patch test score was positively correlated with the number of PT1 expanded TCRs, with significance at thresholds 8, 16 and 32 but not at 4. Expanded TCRs formed significantly more large CDR3 similarity clusters than pre-sensitization or healthy control sets, consistent with antigen-driven responses. The number of TCRs above 1 in 1000 frequency did not change with DPC sensitization; there was no evidence of global repertoire structure alterations. All patients had alopecia, a presumed autoimmune disease, so their immune response might differ from that of healthy individuals.

This clonotype was seen more than once but under ten times. Its binding antigen is unknown. Within one base of it there is no much larger clone, and no base qualities were kept. The V end loses 4 bases and the J end loses 2 bases, and a stretch of 13 bases separates them. The CDR3 runs 14 residues from the cysteine to the phenylalanine. Solely the CDR3 DNA is kept, with 42 bases framed from the first base. CDR1 SGDLS and CDR2 YYNGEE are derived from the germline V gene. Per the publication, the time point label means: patch test 2, 6 weeks after DPC sensitization. According to the study, the label for this sample's treatment or condition signals: therapeutic diphenylcyclopropenone sensitization with weekly scalp DPC. At every patch-test visit, the blood draw took place before the patch test was put on. To be eligible, patients had to be aged 18 to 70, diagnosed with alopecia and judged suitable for DPC therapy, while pregnant patients were excluded. Total RNA was extracted from unfractionated whole blood collected in Tempus Blood RNA tubes.

Library preparation was by RACE. Sequencing took place on a NextSeq 500. Library preparation attached unique molecular identifiers to individual cDNA molecules for quantitative, reproducible TCR counting. Both TCR alpha and TCR beta chains were sequenced from each blood RNA sample. Under the source paper's analysis protocol: Samples had a median of 95,638 TCRs, with a range from 23,224 to 690,600. V, J and CDR3 annotation of the TCR reads was performed with the Decombinator software suite. For PS versus PT1 abundance plots, all samples were subsampled to the same number of TCRs (28,000). Expanded TCRs were defined as absent before sensitization and observed at least eight times at the 2-week time point. TCRdb passed the public sequencing reads through fastp at Q25 and MiXCR, retaining productive beta sequences. Each entry is one CDR3 protein sequence, shown with its most common DNA and genes. TCRdb's processing, not the authors', yielded these V and J calls. The sample table contains some 350,000 distinct CDR3 sequences; only one count was recorded for roughly 6% of them. The biggest ten clones account for about 5.6% of the sample.

The source was whole blood, collected in connection with sensitization to the hapten diphenylcyclopropenone (DPC). This receptor was identified in a woman aged 18-35 years with alopecia areata. Some clones in this sample may be carry-over from other donors' samples. The chain is encoded by TRBV9 joined to TRBJ2-7; the D segment could be TRBD2, given 5 matching bases. CDR3 sequence: CASSPREGPYEQYF. The sequence in DNA is TGTGCCAGCAGCCCTCGAGAGGGCCCCTACGAGCAGTACTTC.